This is a list of T cell receptor beta chains from one sample in a study of T cell responses to AZD1222 COVID-19 vaccine. Only in-frame clones appear in the TCRdb table, and some are missing; sequencing was by immunoSEQ multiplex PCR. The sample contains 110,000 to 150,000 clones, about 92% of which appear only once. This sample comprised peripheral blood, obtained after recovery from COVID-19. The receptors were gathered from an adult who had recovered from COVID-19. Both conserved end residues are trimmed from each CDR3. The order of the fields is clone size, D gene, J gene, V gene, CDR3 protein. A D gene is named only where the DNA matches it firmly. Size tells how often a clone was seen (once, few, many) or the class of an expanded clone, and some rows leave it out.

>-|-|TRBJ1-2|TRBV9
ASSVVGDANYGYT
>-|TRBD1|TRBJ2-6|TRBV6-2/TRBV6-3
ASSYGPGTAGANVLT
>-|TRBD2|TRBJ2-1|TRBV5-1
ASSPGLAGGYDEQF
>-|-|TRBJ1-6|TRBV12-3/TRBV12-4
ASSFSGNSPLH
>-|TRBD2|TRBJ2-3|TRBV5-1
ASSLAPSGSSTDTQY
>-|TRBD1|TRBJ2-3|TRBV5-1
ASSLDPGTGGTDTQY
>-|-|TRBJ2-2|TRBV2
ASSQSGHTGELF
>-|-|TRBJ2-7|TRBV5-5
ASSLFLAEQVKGNEQY
>-|-|TRBJ2-5|TRBV20-1
SASFLAGETQY
>-|-|TRBJ2-5|TRBV6-5
ASREETQY
>-|TRBD2|TRBJ2-7|TRBV28
ASSLQLAGYPTLLHLEQY
>once|-|TRBJ2-3|TRBV29-1
SVGGSGYTDTQY
>once|TRBD1|TRBJ2-1|TRBV19
ASSDGQGATGNEQF
>-|TRBD1|TRBJ2-1|TRBV28
ASSFDRGGSYNEQF
>-|-|TRBJ2-7|TRBV20-1
SALGGEQY
>-|TRBD2|TRBJ2-1|TRBV6-1
ASSEGEVRELYEQF
>few|-|TRBJ2-7|TRBV5-6
ASSFGGPGTPRYEQY
>-|-|TRBJ1-6|TRBV28
ASRVQDRNNSPLH